Sequencing of this T cell receptor (beta chain) was carried out in a study of cytomegalovirus exposure and HLA in healthy donors. Germline V gene data show CDR1 as MNHEY and CDR2 as SMNVEV (reference sequence). Deletions cut 2 bases from V and 4 bases from J, with 8 bases between. This CDR3 is built from 13 residues. It was with 60 Vbeta and 13 Jbeta primers that the PCR ran. Here immunoSEQ multiplex PCR was the method, and the copy in TCRdb shows in-frame clones only, minus some. This table holds about 120,000 clones, 10% found once. This clone was counted between two and nine times. Sequenced input: PBMCs. The chain couples TRBV27 to TRBJ1-1; D unresolved. The clonotype was recovered from a young woman in good health and CMV-seropositive. The CDR3 is CASSLRYGTEAFF. Here the CDR3 DNA reads TGTGCCAGCAGTTTACGGTATGGCACTGAAGCTTTCTTT.